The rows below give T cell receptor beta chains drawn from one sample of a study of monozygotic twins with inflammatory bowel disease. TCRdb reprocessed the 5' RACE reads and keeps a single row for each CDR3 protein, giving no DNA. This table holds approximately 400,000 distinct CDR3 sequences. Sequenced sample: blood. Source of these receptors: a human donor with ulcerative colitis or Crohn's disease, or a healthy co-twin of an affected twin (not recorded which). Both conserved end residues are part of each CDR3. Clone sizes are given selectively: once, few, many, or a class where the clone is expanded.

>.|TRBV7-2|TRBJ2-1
CASSYGGWEQFF
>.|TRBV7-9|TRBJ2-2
CASSDYSSTNTGELFF
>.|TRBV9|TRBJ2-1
CASSVANSGGYNEQFF
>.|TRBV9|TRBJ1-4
CASSQTGLSNEKLFF
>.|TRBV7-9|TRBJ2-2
CASSKDRGRGTGELFF
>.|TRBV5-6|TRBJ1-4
CASSFGGSVEKLFF
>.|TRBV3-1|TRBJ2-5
CASSASGRETQYF
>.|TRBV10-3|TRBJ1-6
CASSPTGTNSPLHF
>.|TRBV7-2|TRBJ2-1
CASSQLAGGPREQFF
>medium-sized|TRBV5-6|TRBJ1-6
CASSSETGYNSPLHF
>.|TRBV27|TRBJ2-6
CASRTQRSGANVLTF
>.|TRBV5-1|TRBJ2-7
CASSLTAHTGGERFYEQYF
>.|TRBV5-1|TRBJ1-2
CASSLSTGAPYTF
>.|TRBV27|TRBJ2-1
CASSLGTGQAQFF
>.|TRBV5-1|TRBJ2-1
CASSAGLAGGEQFF
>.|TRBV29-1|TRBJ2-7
CSVDYNYEQYF
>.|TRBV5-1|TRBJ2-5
CASSPPLGAQYF
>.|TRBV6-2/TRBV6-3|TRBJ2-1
CASSYPELAGVGNEQFF
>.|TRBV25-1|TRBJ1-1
CASSEGYYGLSNTEAFF
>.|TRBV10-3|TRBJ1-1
CAINSNTEAFF
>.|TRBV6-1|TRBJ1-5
CASKGDGHNQPQHF
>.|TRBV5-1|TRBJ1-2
CASSPDRALGGYTF
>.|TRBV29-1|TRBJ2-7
CSVEDRPSDYYEQYF
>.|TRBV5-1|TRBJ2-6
CASSLALGSSGANVLTF
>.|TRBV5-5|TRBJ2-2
CASENRVQTGELFF
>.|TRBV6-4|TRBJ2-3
CASSDSTHGTDTQYF
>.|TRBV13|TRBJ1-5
CASSYGTGFRNQPQHF
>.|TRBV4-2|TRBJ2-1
CASRAGGDKTNEQFF
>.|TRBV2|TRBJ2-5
CASSGDIETQYF
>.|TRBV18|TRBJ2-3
CASSPKSIDTQYF
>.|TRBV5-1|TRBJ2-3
CASSLKPTGDTQYF
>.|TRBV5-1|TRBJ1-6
CASSSGGRALNSPLHF
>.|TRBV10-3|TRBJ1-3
CAISESSGNTIYF
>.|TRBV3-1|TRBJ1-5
CASSGWPADQPQHF
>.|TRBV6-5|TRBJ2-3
CASSYSRPPDTQYF
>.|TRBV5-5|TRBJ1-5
CASSLGGGKGEPQHF
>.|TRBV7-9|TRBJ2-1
CASSPDSGSSYNEQFF
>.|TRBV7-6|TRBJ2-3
CASAGGPLDTQYF
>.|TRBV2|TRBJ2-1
CASSRRLAGVLYEQFF
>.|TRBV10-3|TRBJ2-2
CATRLGVAGELFF
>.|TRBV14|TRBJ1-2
CASSLGASRGYTF
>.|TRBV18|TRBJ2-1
CASSPREEMGYNEQFF
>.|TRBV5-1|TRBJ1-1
CASSGWGENTEAFF
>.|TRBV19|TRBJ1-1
CASSPGGSGAKTEAFF
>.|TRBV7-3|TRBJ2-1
CASSLRLGPPVQFF
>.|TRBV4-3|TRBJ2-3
CASSQDVEFTQYF
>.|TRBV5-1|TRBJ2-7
CASSGTGIGYEQYF
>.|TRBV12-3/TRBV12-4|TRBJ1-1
CASSFLGGGPGTEAFF
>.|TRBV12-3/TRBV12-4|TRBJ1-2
CASSKDYYGYTF
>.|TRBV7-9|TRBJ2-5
CASSFSGGGETQYF
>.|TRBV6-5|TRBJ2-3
CASSFTGLGTDTQYF
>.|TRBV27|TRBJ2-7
CASSGGTGGYEQYF
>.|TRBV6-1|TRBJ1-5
CASSKRKRGEGNQPQHF
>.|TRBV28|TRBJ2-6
CASSRQGASRSGANVLTF
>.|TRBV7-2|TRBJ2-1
CASSVAGGPSYNEQFF